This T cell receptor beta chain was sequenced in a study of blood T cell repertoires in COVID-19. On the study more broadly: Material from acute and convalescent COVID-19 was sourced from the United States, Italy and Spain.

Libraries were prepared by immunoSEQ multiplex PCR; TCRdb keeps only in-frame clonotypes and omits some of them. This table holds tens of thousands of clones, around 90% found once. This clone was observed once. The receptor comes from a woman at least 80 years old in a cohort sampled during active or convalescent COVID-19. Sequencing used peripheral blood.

CDR3 sequence reads: CASSGGTGGVQPQHF. The CDR3, as DNA: TGTGCCAGCAGCGGCGGGACAGGGGGCGTTCAGCCCCAGCATTTT. The chain has TRBV2 and TRBJ1-5; 12 bases map to TRBD1. The CDR3 contains 15 residues. The germline CDR1 and CDR2 sequences are SNHLY and FYNNEI. The V gene end was trimmed by 6 bases and the J gene end by 6 bases; junction bases not matched to a gene: 6.